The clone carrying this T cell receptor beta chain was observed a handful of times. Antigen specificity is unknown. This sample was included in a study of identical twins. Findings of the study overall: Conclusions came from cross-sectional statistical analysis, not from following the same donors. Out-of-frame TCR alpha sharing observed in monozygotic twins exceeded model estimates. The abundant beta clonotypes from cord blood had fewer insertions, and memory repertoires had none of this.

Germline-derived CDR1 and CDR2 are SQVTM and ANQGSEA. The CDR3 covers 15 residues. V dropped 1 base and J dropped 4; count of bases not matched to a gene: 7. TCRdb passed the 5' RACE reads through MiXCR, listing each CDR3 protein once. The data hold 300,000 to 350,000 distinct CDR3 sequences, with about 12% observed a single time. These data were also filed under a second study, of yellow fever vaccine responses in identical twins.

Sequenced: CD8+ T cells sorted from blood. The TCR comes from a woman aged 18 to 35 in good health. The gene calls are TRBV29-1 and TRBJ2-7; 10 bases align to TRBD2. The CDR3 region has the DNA TGCAGCGTTGAAGTCGGAGCTAGCGGGGGTTACGAGCAGTACTTC. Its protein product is CSVEVGASGGYEQYF.